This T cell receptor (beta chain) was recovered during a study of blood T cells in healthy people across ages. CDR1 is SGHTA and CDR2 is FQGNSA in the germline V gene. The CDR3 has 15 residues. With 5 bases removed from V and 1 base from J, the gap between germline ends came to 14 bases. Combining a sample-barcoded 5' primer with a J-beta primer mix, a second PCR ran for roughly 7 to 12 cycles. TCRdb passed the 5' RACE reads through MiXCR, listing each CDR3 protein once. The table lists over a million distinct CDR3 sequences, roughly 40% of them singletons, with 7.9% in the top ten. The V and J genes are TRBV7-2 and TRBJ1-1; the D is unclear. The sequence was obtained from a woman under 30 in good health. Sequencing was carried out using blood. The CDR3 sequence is CASSPRTFANTEAFF. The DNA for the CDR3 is TGTGCCAGCAGCCCTCGGACCTTCGCGAACACTGAAGCTTTCTTT.